Following are 8 T cell receptor beta chains from one sample sequenced in a study of tumor-infiltrating lymphocytes in primary liver carcinoma. From about 490 ng of total RNA, TCR beta-specific cDNA was reverse-transcribed using a constant-region primer. What produced the TCR beta libraries was three nested multiplex PCR rounds using slightly modified ARM-PCR. Researchers ran the first two PCR rounds for ten to eleven cycles each with TRBV1-TRBV30 forward primers and a C-beta reverse primer. TCRdb ran MiXCR on the multiplex PCR reads and lists one entry per CDR3 protein. The table includes 99,000 or so distinct CDR3 sequences, more than 65% detected once. Both RNA and DNA were isolated together from approximately 20-30 mg of bulk tissue that had not been sorted. Material for sequencing was liver tumor tissue from sampling region 5. The subset was: tumor region T5, tumor centre. Receptor source: a woman aged 55-70 years with primary liver carcinoma and hepatitis B virus infection.

Notes on this clonotype: Here the CDR3 omits its conserved ending phenylalanine or tryptophan, so a read error is the likely source. This chain connects TRBV11-2 to TRBJ2-2; no definite D call. The V gene's germline CDR1 is SGHAT and CDR2 FQNNGV. This CDR3 region has 13 residues. Here the CDR3 reads CASSLDSTGELFL. The CDR3 bases are TGTGCCAGCAGCTTAGATAGTACTGGGGAACTGTTTCTT.

Turning to this clonotype: An end of the junction does not agree with germline; a read error may underlie this. The CDR3 loop is CTSRGTRQGLNQPQHF. The CDR3 coding sequence is TGTACCAGCAGGGGCACCAGGCAGGGGCTGAATCAGCCCCAGCATTTT. The chain has TRBV6-6 and TRBJ1-5, with a weak D call TRBD1 (6 bases). Per the germline V gene, CDR1 is MNHNY and CDR2 is SVGAGI (reference sequence). The CDR3 is 16 amino acids.

Notes on this clonotype: The junction and the germline gene differ at one end; a read error may be behind it. This chain joins TRBV7-9 and TRBJ2-7; the match to TRBD1 covers 9 bases. Germline assignment: CDR1 SEHNR and CDR2 FQNEAQ (reference sequence). The CDR3 consists of 14 residues. CDR3 nucleotide sequence: TGTGCCTGCAGCCCACAGGGGGCTTTCTACGAGCGGTACTTC. Protein: CACSPQGAFYERYF.

The J gene is TRBJ1-1, the V gene TRBV5-1; perhaps TRBD1 as D (5 bases). The V gene's germline CDR1 is SGHRS and CDR2 YFSETQ. The CDR3 covers 13 residues. The CDR3 sequence is CTNSLTANTEAFF. The CDR3 DNA follows: TGCACCAACAGCTTGACAGCGAACACTGAAGCTTTCTTT.

In the case of this clonotype: Since a much larger clone is just one base distant, this may be a read error. The chain is built from TRBV5-5 and TRBJ2-1; 9 nucleotides match TRBD1. The CDR3 is made up of 16 amino acids. Germline V CDR1 and CDR2: SGHKS, YYEKEE (reference sequence). The CDR3 loop reads CASSTGQGRAYIEQFF. CDR3 nucleotide sequence: TGTGCCAGCAGCACCGGACAGGGGAGGGCCTACATTGAGCAGTTCTTC.

As regards this clonotype: Just one base apart from a much larger clone, this may be a read error. The J gene is TRBJ2-7, the V gene TRBV13, with a weak D call TRBD2 (6 bases). The CDR3 loop spans 14 amino acids. Germline assignment: CDR1 PRHDT and CDR2 FYEKMQ (reference sequence). DNA for the CDR3: TGTGCCAGCAGCTTTCGGGGGTCTATCTACGAGCAGAACTTC. It specifies CASSFRGSIYEQNF.

This clonotype appeared a single time. This chain joins TRBV28 and TRBJ2-7; 14 nucleotides match TRBD2. CDR1 and CDR2 from the germline V gene are MDHEN and SYDVKM. The CDR3 consists of 13 residues. With V trimmed by 9 bases and J by 9 bases, 7 bases remained unmatched. CDR3 protein: CASKTSGGEGQYF. The CDR3 nucleotides read TGTGCCAGTAAGACTAGCGGGGGGGAAGGGCAGTACTTC.

On this clonotype: Given a much more abundant clone one base away, this may be a read error. The V call is TRBV6-2 or TRBV6-3, the J call TRBJ1-6; 7 bases are shared with TRBD1. Germline assignment: CDR1 MNHEY and CDR2 SVGEGT. CDR3 length equals 15 residues. CDR3 region: CASRSTGHRNSLLHF. DNA of the CDR3: TGTGCCAGCAGATCGACAGGGCATCGTAATTCACTCCTCCACTTT.